This record covers a single T cell receptor beta chain. This sample stems from a study of T cell changes during pregnancy in multiple sclerosis. The germline V gene encodes CDR1 SGHRS and CDR2 YFSETQ. The CDR3 totals 14 residues. V gave up 5 bases and J gave up 7 bases; unmatched junction bases: 7. Sequencing was performed with immunoSEQ multiplex PCR; in TCRdb, only in-frame clones are kept and a portion is missing. The table lists roughly 100,000 clones, 90% of them singletons, with about 0.75% in the top ten. This sequence originates from a female donor in good health, enrolled as a control in a pregnancy study. The V gene is TRBV5-1, the J gene TRBJ1-4, with 8 bases aligning to TRBD1. The sequencing used peripheral blood, collected in the second trimester of pregnancy. In DNA form, the CDR3 reads TGCGCCAGCAGTCTTCAGGGGGCACGTGAAAAACTGTTTTTT. It codes for CASSLQGAREKLFF.